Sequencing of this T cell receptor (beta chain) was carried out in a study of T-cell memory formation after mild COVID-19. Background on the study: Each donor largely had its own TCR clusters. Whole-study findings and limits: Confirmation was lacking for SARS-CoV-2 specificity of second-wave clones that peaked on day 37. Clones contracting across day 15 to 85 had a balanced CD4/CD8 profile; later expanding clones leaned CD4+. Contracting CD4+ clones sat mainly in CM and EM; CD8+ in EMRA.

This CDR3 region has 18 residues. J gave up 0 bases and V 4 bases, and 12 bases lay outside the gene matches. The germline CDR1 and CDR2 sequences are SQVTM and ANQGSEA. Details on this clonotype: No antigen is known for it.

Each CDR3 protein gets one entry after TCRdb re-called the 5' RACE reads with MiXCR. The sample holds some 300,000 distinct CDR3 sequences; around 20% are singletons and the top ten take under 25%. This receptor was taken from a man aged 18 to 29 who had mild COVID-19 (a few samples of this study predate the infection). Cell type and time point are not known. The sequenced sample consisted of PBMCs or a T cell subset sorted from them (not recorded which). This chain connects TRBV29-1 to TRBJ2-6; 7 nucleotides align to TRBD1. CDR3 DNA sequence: TGCAGCGTTGTGGGGACAGCGCAGACCCACTCTGGGGCCAACGTCCTGACTTTC. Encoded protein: CSVVGTAQTHSGANVLTF. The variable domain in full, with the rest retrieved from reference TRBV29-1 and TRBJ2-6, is SAVISQKPSRDICQRGTSLTIQCQVDSQVTMMFWYRQQPGQSLTLIATANQGSEATYESGFVIDKFPISRPNLTFSTLTVSNMSPEDSSIYLCSVVGTAQTHSGANVLTFGAGSRLTVL.